The 24 T cell receptor beta chains given below trace back to one sample, sequenced in a study of tumor and adjacent non-tumor tissue in lung cancer. The template was RNA from unsorted bulk tissue. A modified ARM-PCR protocol with three rounds of nested PCR amplified TCRbeta. TCRdb passed the multiplex PCR reads through MiXCR, listing each CDR3 protein once. The sample lists around 200,000 distinct CDR3 sequences; approximately 74% were seen once. Sequenced: lung tumor tissue. All receptors derive from a man aged 55 to 70 with non-small cell lung cancer.

Comment on this clonotype: This may arise from a read error, as a much more abundant clone is one base away. The chain joins TRBV4-1 to TRBJ2-2; D may be TRBD2 (6 bases). CDR1 is MGHRA and CDR2 is YSYEKL in the germline V gene. The CDR3 is made up of 16 amino acids. The CDR3 nucleotides read TGCGCCAGCAGCCAGAAGCCGCGGGGAGGCCCCGGGGAGCCGTTTTTT. Its translation is CASSQKPRGGPGEPFF.

With regard to this clonotype: A read error may account for a junction end that differs from germline. This rearrangement joins TRBV20-1 to TRBJ2-5; 7 bases fit TRBD2. This CDR3 comprises 13 residues. CDR1 is DFQATT, CDR2 SNEGSKA, per germline (reference sequence). The CDR3 nucleotides read TGCGGTGCTAGTATAACGGCGGGGGAGGCCCAGTACTTC. Translated: CGASITAGEAQYF.

On this clonotype: At one boundary the junction diverges from the germline segment, which might be a read error. The chain uses TRBV20-1 and TRBJ1-6; D unresolved. This CDR3 region has 11 residues. CDR1 is DFQATT, CDR2 SNEGSKA, per germline (reference sequence). DNA for the CDR3: TGCAGTCCTAGCAGGCCCAGCACCCTCCACTTT. This codes for CSPSRPSTLHF.

Comment on this clonotype: With a much larger clone just one base away, this may be a read error. This sequence joins TRBV11-2 and TRBJ2-1, with D possibly being TRBD1 (5 bases). Germline V lookup: CDR1 SGHAT, CDR2 FQNNGV. The CDR3 has 12 amino acids. CDR3 amino acids: CASSQGTPEQLF. For the CDR3, the DNA is TGTGCCAGCAGCCAGGGCACCCCTGAGCAGCTCTTC. The full variable domain, rest sourced from reference TRBV11-2 and TRBJ2-1, is EAGVAQSPRYKIIEKRQSVAFWCNPISGHATLYWYQQILGQGPKLLIQFQNNGVVDDSQLPKDRFSAERLKGVDSTLKIQPAKLEDSAVYLCASSQGTPEQLFGPGTRLTVL.

This clonotype showed up just once. The junction does not match germline at one end; this may be a read error. V and J are TRBV6-6 and TRBJ2-1; D unresolved. The germline V gene has CDR1 MNHNY and CDR2 SVGAGI (reference sequence). This CDR3 has 16 residues. The CDR3 region has the DNA TGTGCCTGCATCCCTGGCAGCACCCTCTCCTACAATAAGCAGTTCTTC. This codes for CACIPGSTLSYNKQFF.

Comment on this clonotype: A much larger clone differs from this one at a single base, so this may be a read error. V gene TRBV20-1 combines with J gene TRBJ2-3, with 13 bases matching TRBD2. Germline CDR1 is DFQATT and CDR2 is SNEGSKA (reference sequence). There are 13 residues in the CDR3. The CDR3 region is CGAKLAGGDTQYF. In DNA form, the CDR3 reads TGCGGTGCTAAACTAGCGGGAGGGGATACGCAGTATTTT.

This clonotype was detected only once. This could be a read error, since a much larger clone is one nucleotide away. This chain links TRBV6-2 or TRBV6-3 with TRBJ2-1; a weak D match, TRBD1 (8 bases). CDR1 and CDR2 from the germline V gene are MNHEY and SVGEGT. The V end was cut by 7 bases, the J end by 2 bases, with 18 bases between. The CDR3 totals 16 residues. The CDR3 DNA follows: TGTGCCAGCATCAGGGGGCTCGGGGGGCCCTACAATGAGCAGTTCTTC. As protein: CASIRGLGGPYNEQFF.

V gene TRBV5-1 combines with J gene TRBJ2-7; possible D gene TRBD1, 6 bases. Germline CDR1 is SGHRS and CDR2 is YFSETQ. Trimming took off 0 bases at V and 7 bases at J, with 14 bases between the two ends. The CDR3 length is 14 residues. The CDR3 protein is CASSLEVGGREQYF. CDR3 sequence (DNA): TGCGCCAGCAGCTTGGAGGTAGGGGGAAGGGAGCAGTACTTC. Full variable domain (remainder filled in from reference TRBV5-1 and TRBJ2-7): KAGVTQTPRYLIKTRGQQVTLSCSPISGHRSVSWYQQTPGQGLQFLFEYFSETQRNKGNFPGRFSGRQFSNSRSEMNVSTLELGDSALYLCASSLEVGGREQYFGPGTRLTVT.

The chain uses TRBV12-3 or TRBV12-4 and TRBJ2-1; TRBD2 matches at 10 bases. The CDR3 is 15 residues long. J gave up 6 bases and V 4 bases, and 6 bases lay outside the gene matches. The chain's CDR3 is CASSSSGRGGNEQFF. The CDR3 bases are TGTGCCAGCAGTTCGAGCGGGAGGGGCGGCAATGAGCAGTTCTTC.

Of note for this clonotype: The CDR3 carries no conserved terminal phenylalanine or tryptophan, so it likely arises from a read error. The chain links TRBV11-2 to TRBJ2-5, with no clear D. This CDR3 is 13 amino acids long. Per the germline V gene, CDR1 is SGHAT and CDR2 is FQNNGV. V dropped 1 base and J dropped 9 bases, with 12 bases sitting between them. The CDR3 DNA reads as TGTGCCAGCAGCTTAGGTCAGAAAGATCCCCAGTACTTA. This gives the protein CASSLGQKDPQYL.

Of note for this clonotype: A much more abundant neighbour one base away suggests this may be a read error. The chain joins TRBV20-1 to TRBJ2-3; 7 positions agree with TRBD2. CDR1 is DFQATT and CDR2 is SNEGSKA in the germline V gene (reference sequence). The ends lost 4 bases at V and 5 bases at J; junction bases unmatched: 6. The CDR3 has 13 residues. The CDR3 spells CSANLAGVDTQYF. CDR3 coding DNA: TGCAGTGCTAATCTCGCGGGGGTAGATACGCAGTATTTT.

This clonotype was seen many times. This sequence joins TRBV12-3 or TRBV12-4 and TRBJ1-1, with D possibly TRBD1 on 5 matching bases. Trimming shortened V by 5 bases and J by 7 bases, and 11 bases separated the two germline ends. The CDR3 spans 12 residues. The CDR3 DNA reads TGTGCCAGCAGTCCAGACAGTCATGAAGCTTTCTTT. Protein product: CASSPDSHEAFF.

Concerning this clonotype itself: A junction boundary mismatches the germline segment, possibly from a read error. The chain recombines TRBV11-1 with TRBJ2-3, with 10 nucleotides matching TRBD2. This CDR3 is built from 16 residues. Germline-derived CDR1 and CDR2 are SGHAT and FQDESV (reference sequence). The CDR3 nucleotides read TGTGCCAGTAGCTTAGTAGCGGGGGGTCGGACAGATACGGAGTATTTT. Translation gives CASSLVAGGRTDTEYF.

As concerns this clonotype: One end of the junction fails to match germline, which may point to a read error. The genes are TRBV4-2 and TRBJ2-1; 8 nucleotides agree with TRBD1. The CDR3 loop spans 15 amino acids. Germline loops: CDR1 LGHNA, CDR2 YNFKEQ. Written as DNA, the CDR3 is TGTACCAGCAGCCAAGACCGACAGACAGGGGCTGAGCAGTTCTTC. This gives the protein CTSSQDRQTGAEQFF.

Notes on this clonotype: One end of the junction is discordant with germline, which a read error may explain. The CDR3 here is CASSSRGAGGYRAGVMFF. Here the CDR3 DNA reads TGTGCCAGTAGCTCCCGGGGAGCGGGAGGATACAGAGCCGGGGTGATGTTTTTT. The V and J genes are TRBV11-3 and TRBJ2-2, with TRBD2 matching 9 bases. Germline-derived CDR1 and CDR2 are SGHNT and YENEEA. The CDR3 is 18 residues long.

The chain carries TRBV19 and TRBJ2-2; maybe TRBD1 (5 bases). The germline gives CDR1 LNHDA, CDR2 SQIVND (reference sequence). Trimming stripped 0 bases from V and 6 bases from J, with 17 bases between. This CDR3 is 17 amino acids long. The CDR3 DNA reads TGTGCCAGTAGTATAGAGGGTTCGTGGGTAGGGGCCGGGGAGCTGTTTTTT. Its translation is CASSIEGSWVGAGELFF.

This clonotype was seen once. This CDR3 is missing its conserved last phenylalanine or tryptophan, likely due to a read error. Because the CDR3's place on the DNA is in doubt, the DNA is left out and the CDR3 is given as listed by TCRdb. V is TRBV20-1 and J is TRBJ2-4; the table gives TRBD1 as D, unverified against the DNA. Germline V gives CDR1 DFQATT, CDR2 SNEGSKA (reference sequence). The CDR3 is 13 residues long, ends included. The CDR3: CSAPDRAKKILYL.

As concerns this clonotype: The CDR3 does not end in the conserved phenylalanine or tryptophan, so this is likely a read error. The chain recombines TRBV5-6 with TRBJ1-1; TRBD1 matches 9 bases. Germline values: CDR1 SGHDT, CDR2 YYEEEE. This CDR3 spans 20 amino acids. V lost 0 bases, J lost 3 bases, and 18 bases stayed unmatched. In nucleotides, the CDR3 is TGTGCCAGCAGCTTGGTTCTAACCGGGACAGGGCGCGCTAGGGACACTGAAGCTTTCCTT. Encoded protein: CASSLVLTGTGRARDTEAFL.

A single count supports this clonotype. This clone may be a read error of a much larger clone one base away. The chain combines TRBV20-1 with TRBJ1-5; 7 bases are shared with TRBD1. This CDR3 is built from 12 residues. CDR1 DFQATT and CDR2 SNEGSKA come from the germline V gene (reference sequence). The CDR3 DNA follows: TGCAGTGCTAGAGCAGGGGGTCAGCCCCGGCATTTT. It codes for CSARAGGQPRHF.

In regard to this clonotype: A single base separates this from a much larger clone, so it may be a read error. The gene calls are TRBV5-4 and TRBJ2-6; tentative D call: TRBD1 (5 bases). This CDR3 contains 15 residues. V was pared by 4 bases and J by 0 bases, with 8 bases between. Germline assignment: CDR1 SGHNT and CDR2 YYREEE (reference sequence). CDR3 amino acids: CASSDRGSGANVLTF. CDR3 nucleotides: TGTGCCAGCAGCGACAGAGGCTCTGGGGCCAACGTCCTGACTTTC.

CDR3 region: CASSSRQGAWTEAFF. The CDR3 bases are TGTGCCAGCTCTTCTAGACAGGGGGCCTGGACTGAAGCTTTCTTT. V usage is TRBV5-4 and J usage is TRBJ1-1; 10 bases agree with TRBD1. This CDR3 is 15 amino acids long. Per germline, CDR1 SGHNT and CDR2 YYREEE (reference sequence). The J segment lost 5 bases and the V segment lost 7 bases, leaving 11 bases of the junction unmatched.

The genes are TRBV14 and TRBJ2-7; possibly TRBD1 or TRBD2 for D (5 bases each). The V end lost 5 bases, the J end lost 3 bases, and 14 bases lay between the germline ends. Germline values: CDR1 SGHDN, CDR2 FVKESK. This CDR3 spans 14 amino acids. The CDR3 nucleotides are TGTGCCAGCAGCTCGACAGAGGGCCGCTACGAGCAGTACTTC. Protein: CASSSTEGRYEQYF.

Worth noting for this clonotype: One end of the junction is discordant with germline, which a read error may explain. CDR3 coding DNA: TGCAGTGCTAGACCCGGGGGGACTAGCGCGGATGAGCAGATCTTC. This encodes CSARPGGTSADEQIF. V usage is TRBV20-1 and J usage is TRBJ2-1; TRBD2 aligns across 10 bases. This CDR3 region has 15 residues. Germline V gene sequence: CDR1 DFQATT, CDR2 SNEGSKA (reference sequence).

Worth noting for this clonotype: Here the CDR3 omits its conserved ending phenylalanine or tryptophan, so a read error is the likely source. V usage is TRBV4-3 and J usage is TRBJ2-3; D call uncertain. The CDR3 length is 16 residues. CDR1 is LGHNA and CDR2 is YSLEER in the germline V gene. CDR3 loop: CASNQDRVGTTDTQYY. CDR3 in DNA: TGCGCCAGCAACCAAGATAGAGTGGGCACCACAGATACGCAGTATTAT.